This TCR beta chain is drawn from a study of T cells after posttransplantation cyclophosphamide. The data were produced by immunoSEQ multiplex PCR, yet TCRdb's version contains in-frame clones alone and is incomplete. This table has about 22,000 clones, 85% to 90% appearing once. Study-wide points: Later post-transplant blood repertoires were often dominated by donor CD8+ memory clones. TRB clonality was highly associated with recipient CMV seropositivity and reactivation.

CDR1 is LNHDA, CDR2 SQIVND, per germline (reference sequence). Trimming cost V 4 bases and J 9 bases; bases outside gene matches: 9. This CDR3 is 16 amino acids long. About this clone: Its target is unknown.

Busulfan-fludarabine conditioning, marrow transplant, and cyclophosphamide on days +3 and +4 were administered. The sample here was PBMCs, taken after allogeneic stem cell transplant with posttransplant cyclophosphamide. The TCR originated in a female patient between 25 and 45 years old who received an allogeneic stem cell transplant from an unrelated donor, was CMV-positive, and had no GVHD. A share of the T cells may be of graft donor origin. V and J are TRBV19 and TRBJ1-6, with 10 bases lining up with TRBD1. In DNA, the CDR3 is TGTGCCAGTAGTAAAAACCGGGACAGGGGAAGTTCACCCCTCCACTTT. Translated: CASSKNRDRGSSPLHF.